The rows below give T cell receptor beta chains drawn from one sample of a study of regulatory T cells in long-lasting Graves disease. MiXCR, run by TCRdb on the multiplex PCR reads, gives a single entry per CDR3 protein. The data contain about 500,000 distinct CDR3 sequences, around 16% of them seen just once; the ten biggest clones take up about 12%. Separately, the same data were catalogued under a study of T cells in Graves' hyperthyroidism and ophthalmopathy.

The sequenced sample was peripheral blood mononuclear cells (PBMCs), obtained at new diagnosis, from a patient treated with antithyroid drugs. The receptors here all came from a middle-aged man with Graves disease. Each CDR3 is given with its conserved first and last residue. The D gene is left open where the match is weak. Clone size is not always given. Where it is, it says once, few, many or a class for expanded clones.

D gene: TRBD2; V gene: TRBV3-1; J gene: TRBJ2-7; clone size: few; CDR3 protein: CASSQDPREGLHEQYF; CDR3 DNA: TGTGCCAGCAGCCAAGATCCCCGGGAGGGCCTCCACGAGCAGTACTTC
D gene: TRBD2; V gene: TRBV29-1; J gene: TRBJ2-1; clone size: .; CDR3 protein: CSVVGLVYNEQFF; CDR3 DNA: TGCAGCGTTGTGGGACTAGTGTACAATGAGCAGTTCTTC
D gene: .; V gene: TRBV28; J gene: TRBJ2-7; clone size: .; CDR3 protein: CASGRNRPMYEQYF; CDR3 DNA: TGTGCCAGCGGTCGCAACCGGCCCATGTACGAGCAGTACTTC
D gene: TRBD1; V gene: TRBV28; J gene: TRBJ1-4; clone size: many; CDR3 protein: CASSSPEGQGEKLFF; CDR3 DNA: TGTGCCAGCAGTTCCCCGGAGGGACAGGGTGAAAAACTGTTTTTT
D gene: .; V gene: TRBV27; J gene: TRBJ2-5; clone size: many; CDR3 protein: CASRTAQETQYF; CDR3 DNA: TGTGCCAGCAGGACAGCCCAAGAGACCCAGTACTTC
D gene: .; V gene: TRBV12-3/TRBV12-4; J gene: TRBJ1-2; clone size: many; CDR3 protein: CASISGWDGYTF; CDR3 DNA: TGTGCCAGCATCTCGGGGTGGGATGGCTACACCTTC
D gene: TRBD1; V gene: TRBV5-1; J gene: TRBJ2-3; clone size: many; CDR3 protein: CASSSLTGTGGMRGTDTQYF; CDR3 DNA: TGCGCCAGCAGCTCGCTTACCGGGACAGGGGGCATGAGGGGTACAGATACGCAGTATTTT
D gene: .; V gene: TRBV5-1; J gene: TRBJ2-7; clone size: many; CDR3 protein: CASGKDYEQYF; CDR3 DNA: TGCGCCAGTGGGAAGGACTACGAGCAGTACTTC
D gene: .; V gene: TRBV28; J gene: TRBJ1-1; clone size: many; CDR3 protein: CASKDTKNTEAFF; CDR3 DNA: TGTGCCAGCAAGGACACTAAGAACACTGAAGCTTTCTTT
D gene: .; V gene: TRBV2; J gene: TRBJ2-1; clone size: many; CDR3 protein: CASGSDGGLEQFF; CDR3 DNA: TGTGCCAGCGGGAGCGACGGAGGTCTTGAGCAGTTCTTC
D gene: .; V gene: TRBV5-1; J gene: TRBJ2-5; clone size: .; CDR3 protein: CASSLVGPSQETQYF; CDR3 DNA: TGCGCCAGCAGCTTGGTGGGACCGTCTCAAGAGACCCAGTACTTC
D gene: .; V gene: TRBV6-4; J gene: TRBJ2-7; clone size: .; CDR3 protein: CASSWGEDSYEQYF; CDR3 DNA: TGTGCCAGCAGTTGGGGGGAGGATAGCTACGAGCAGTACTTC
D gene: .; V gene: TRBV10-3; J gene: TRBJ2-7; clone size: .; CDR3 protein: CAISESVLSPYEQYF; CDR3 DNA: TGTGCCATCAGTGAGTCGGTTCTATCCCCCTACGAGCAGTACTTC
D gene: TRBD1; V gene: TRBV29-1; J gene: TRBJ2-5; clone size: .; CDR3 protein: CSLGQAQETQYF; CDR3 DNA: TGCAGCCTTGGACAGGCTCAAGAGACCCAGTACTTC
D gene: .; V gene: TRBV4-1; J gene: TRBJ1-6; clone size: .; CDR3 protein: CASSQEVNSNSPLHF; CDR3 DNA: TGTGCCAGCAGCCAAGAGGTAAACTCCAATTCACCCCTCCACTTT
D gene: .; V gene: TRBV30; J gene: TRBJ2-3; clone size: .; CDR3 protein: CAWSPRSDTQYF; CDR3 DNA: TGTGCCTGGAGCCCCCGATCAGATACGCAGTATTTT
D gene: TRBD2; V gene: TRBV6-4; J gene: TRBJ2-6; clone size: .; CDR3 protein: CASSALAGGPGANVLTF; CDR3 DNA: TGTGCCAGCAGTGCGCTAGCGGGAGGGCCTGGGGCCAACGTCCTGACTTTC
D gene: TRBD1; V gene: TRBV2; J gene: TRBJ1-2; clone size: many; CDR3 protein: CASGQGGYGYTF; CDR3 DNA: TGTGCCAGCGGACAGGGGGGCTATGGCTACACCTTC
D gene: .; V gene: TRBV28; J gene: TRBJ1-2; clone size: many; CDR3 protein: CAIRRGGGYTF; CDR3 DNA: TGTGCCATACGCCGTGGAGGAGGCTACACCTTC
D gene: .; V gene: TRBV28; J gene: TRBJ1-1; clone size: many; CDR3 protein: CASSLSGYEAFF; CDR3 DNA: TGTGCCAGCAGTTTATCGGGGTACGAAGCTTTCTTT
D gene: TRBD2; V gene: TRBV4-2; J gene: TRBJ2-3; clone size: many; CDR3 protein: CASSQDPAGGGTQYF; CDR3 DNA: TGTGCCAGCAGCCAAGATCCAGCGGGAGGAGGTACGCAGTATTTT
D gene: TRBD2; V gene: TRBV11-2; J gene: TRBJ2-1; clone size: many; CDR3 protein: CASSRLAGGLYNEQFF; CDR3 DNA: TGTGCCAGCAGCCGACTAGCGGGGGGGCTATACAATGAGCAGTTCTTC
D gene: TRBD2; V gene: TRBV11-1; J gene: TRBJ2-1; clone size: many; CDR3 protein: CASSLYGSSGGSYNEQFF; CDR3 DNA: TGTGCCAGCAGCCTATATGGGTCTAGCGGGGGTTCCTACAATGAGCAGTTCTTC
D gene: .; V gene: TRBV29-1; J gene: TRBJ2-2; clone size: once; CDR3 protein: CSVVVGAGELFF; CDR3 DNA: TGCAGCGTTGTTGTGGGAGCCGGGGAGCTGTTTTTT
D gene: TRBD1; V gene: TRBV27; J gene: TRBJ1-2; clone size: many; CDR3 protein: CASSFQQGGHYGYTF; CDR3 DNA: TGTGCCAGCAGTTTCCAACAGGGGGGGCACTATGGCTACACCTTC
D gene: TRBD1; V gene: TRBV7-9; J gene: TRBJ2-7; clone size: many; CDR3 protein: CASSLGTGQPVPYEQYF; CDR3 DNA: TGTGCCAGCAGCTTAGGAACGGGACAGCCCGTCCCCTACGAGCAGTACTTC
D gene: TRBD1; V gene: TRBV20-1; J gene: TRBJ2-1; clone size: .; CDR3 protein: CSATDREVEQFF; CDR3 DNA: TGCAGTGCTACCGACAGGGAAGTGGAGCAGTTCTTC
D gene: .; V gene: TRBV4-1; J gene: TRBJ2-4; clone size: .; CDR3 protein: CASSQVGMGSKNIQYF; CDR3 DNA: TGCGCCAGCAGCCAAGTGGGGATGGGGTCCAAAAACATTCAGTACTTC
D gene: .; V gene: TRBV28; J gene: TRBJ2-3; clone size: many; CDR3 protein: CASSPLAPGTDTQYF; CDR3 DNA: TGTGCCAGCAGCCCTCTAGCGCCGGGCACAGATACGCAGTATTTT
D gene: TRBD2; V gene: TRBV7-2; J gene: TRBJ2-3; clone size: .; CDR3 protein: CASSWGTSGRGTDTQYF; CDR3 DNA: TGTGCCAGCAGCTGGGGGACTAGCGGGAGAGGGACAGATACGCAGTATTTT
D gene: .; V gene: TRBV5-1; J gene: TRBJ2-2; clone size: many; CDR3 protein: CASSKDGEPGELFF; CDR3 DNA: TGCGCCAGCAGCAAGGACGGGGAACCCGGGGAGCTGTTTTTT
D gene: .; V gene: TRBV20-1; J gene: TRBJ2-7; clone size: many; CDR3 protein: CSASRAGPYEQYF; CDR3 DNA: TGCAGTGCTAGTAGGGCGGGACCCTACGAGCAGTACTTC
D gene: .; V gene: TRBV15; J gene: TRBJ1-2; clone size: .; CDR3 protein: CATSPPFPVYGYTF; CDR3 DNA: TGTGCCACCAGCCCCCCCTTCCCCGTCTATGGCTACACCTTC
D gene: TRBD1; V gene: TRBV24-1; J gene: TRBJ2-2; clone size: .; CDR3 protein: CATRLQGAFGELFF; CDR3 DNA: TGTGCCACCAGATTACAGGGGGCTTTTGGGGAGCTGTTTTTT
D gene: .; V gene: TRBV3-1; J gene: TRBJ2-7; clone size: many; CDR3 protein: CASSLIADTSYEQYF; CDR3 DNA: TGTGCCAGCAGCCTTATCGCGGACACATCCTACGAGCAGTACTTC
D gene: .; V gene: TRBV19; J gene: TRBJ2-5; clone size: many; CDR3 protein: CASTRNWGAGETQYF; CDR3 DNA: TGTGCCAGTACTCGCAACTGGGGGGCAGGGGAGACCCAGTACTTC
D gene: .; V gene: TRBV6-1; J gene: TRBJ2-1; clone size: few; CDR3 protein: CASIEAPYNEQFF; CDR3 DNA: TGTGCCAGCATAGAGGCACCCTACAATGAGCAGTTCTTC
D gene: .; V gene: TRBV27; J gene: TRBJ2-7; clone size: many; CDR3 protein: CASSLGPASEQYF; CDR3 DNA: TGTGCCAGCAGTTTGGGGCCTGCGTCAGAGCAGTACTTC
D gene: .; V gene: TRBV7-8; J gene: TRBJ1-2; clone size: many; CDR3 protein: CASSPLGRPTNYGYTF; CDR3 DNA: TGTGCCAGCAGCCCCTTAGGCAGGCCAACTAACTATGGCTACACCTTC
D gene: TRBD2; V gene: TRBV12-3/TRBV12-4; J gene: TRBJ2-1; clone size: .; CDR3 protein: CASLGGERNEQFF; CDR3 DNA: TGTGCCAGCCTGGGGGGGGAGCGGAATGAGCAGTTCTTC
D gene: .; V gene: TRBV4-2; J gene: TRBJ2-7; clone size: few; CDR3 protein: CASSQDWASETYEQYF; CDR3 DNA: TGTGCCAGCAGCCAAGATTGGGCTAGCGAGACCTACGAGCAGTACTTC
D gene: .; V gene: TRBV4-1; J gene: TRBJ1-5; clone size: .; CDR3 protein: CASSQTGLGNQPQHF; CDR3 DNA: TGCGCCAGCAGCCAAACAGGGCTTGGCAATCAGCCCCAGCATTTT
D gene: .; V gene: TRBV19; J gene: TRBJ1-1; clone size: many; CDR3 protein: CASSGLENTEAFF; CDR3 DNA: TGTGCCAGTAGTGGGCTAGAGAACACTGAAGCTTTCTTT
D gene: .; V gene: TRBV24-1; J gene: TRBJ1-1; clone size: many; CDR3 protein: CATTRGGDTEAFF; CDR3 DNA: TGTGCCACCACCCGGGGGGGGGACACTGAAGCTTTCTTT
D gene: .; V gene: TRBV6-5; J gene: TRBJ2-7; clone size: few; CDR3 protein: CASSSGVEAVYERYF; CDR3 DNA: TGTGCCAGCAGTTCCGGGGTGGAGGCGGTCTACGAGCGGTACTTC
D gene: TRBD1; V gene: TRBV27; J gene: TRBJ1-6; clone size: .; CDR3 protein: CASRPDRGPSPLHF; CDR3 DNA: TGTGCCAGCAGACCGGACAGGGGGCCTTCACCCCTCCACTTT